The T cell receptor (beta chain) under discussion was sequenced for a study of T cell repertoires in cytomegalovirus infection. Study as a whole: Newly reported HLA-C-restricted and thoroughly characterized HLA-B-restricted CMV epitopes were employed. Both a matching HLA type and CMV infection were indicated by public TCR beta signatures.

A word on this clonotype: What it binds is not known.

Study observations and caveats: Dominant in the ex vivo response were TCR beta clonotypes restricted by HLA-C and specific for CMV. Individuals carrying CMV plus the relevant HLA were identified by cumulative frequency of public TCR beta families.

Each CDR3 protein gets one entry after TCRdb re-called the reads with MiXCR. This sample has about 89,000 distinct CDR3 sequences, with over 25% found just once. CDR3 length: 17 residues. Germline values: CDR1 SGHRS, CDR2 YFSETQ. Trimming left V 0 bases short and J 1 base short, with 17 bases between. This clonotype originated in a human donor in good health (CMV status not recorded). Some clones in this sample may be carry-over from other donors' samples. The chain employs TRBV5-1 and TRBJ2-7; possible D gene TRBD2, 6 bases. The specimen comprised CD8+ T cells from cultured PBMCs, sampled from culture after CMV antigen stimulation. The CDR3 reads CASSLGRGATGSYEQYF. CDR3 nucleotides: TGCGCCAGCAGCTTGGGGCGGGGCGCAACTGGATCCTACGAGCAGTACTTC. The whole variable domain, filled in from reference TRBV5-1 and TRBJ2-7, reads KAGVTQTPRYLIKTRGQQVTLSCSPISGHRSVSWYQQTPGQGLQFLFEYFSETQRNKGNFPGRFSGRQFSNSRSEMNVSTLELGDSALYLCASSLGRGATGSYEQYFGPGTRLTVT.